This T cell receptor (beta chain) was sequenced during a study of T-cell memory formation after mild COVID-19. Study summary: Clusters were largely donor specific.

In this sample, this clonotype turned up a few times. The target antigen is unknown. Points from the study as a whole: Researchers found some responding clones in pre-infection memory, a sign that cross-reactive memory joined. Researchers report contracting CD4+ clones mostly in CM and EM, with CD8+ clones in EMRA.

The 5'RACE method, run with constant-segment primers, produced TCR alpha and TCR beta cDNA libraries (carrying sample barcodes and UMIs). TCRdb re-derived calls from the 5' RACE reads in MiXCR, one entry per CDR3 protein. The sample lists 300,000 to 400,000 distinct CDR3 sequences, around 21% seen once, with about 12% in the top ten. V was cut by 0 bases and J by 4 bases, with 9 bases left in between. The CDR3 runs 14 residues. Germline V CDR1 and CDR2: MNHEY, SVGAGI. This clonotype originated in an adult woman who had mild COVID-19 (a few samples of this study predate the infection). Cell type and time point are not known. Sequencing was done on a sample of PBMCs or a T cell subset sorted from them (not recorded which). The chain couples TRBV6-5 to TRBJ1-1; a weak D match, TRBD1 (6 bases). The CDR3 DNA sequence: TGTGCCAGCAGTTACTCAGGGGGGGGCACTGAAGCTTTCTTT. Translated, it gives CASSYSGGGTEAFF.